These T cell receptor beta chains were read from a single sample in a study of blood T cell repertoires in COVID-19. The repertoire was sequenced with immunoSEQ multiplex PCR; TCRdb's copy has only in-frame clones and lacks some. The sample carries 130,000 or so clones, approximately 86% recorded once. The sequencing input was peripheral blood. These receptors originate from a woman in her sixties or seventies with acute or convalescent COVID-19. Both conserved end residues are part of each CDR3. A D gene is named only where the DNA matches it firmly. Rows give clone size only sometimes, using once, few, many, or a class for an expanded clone.

d_call clone_size j_call v_call cdr3_aa cdr3_nt
. . TRBJ2-7 TRBV4-1 CASSQDGSTRREQYF TGCGCCAGCAGCCAAGACGGGTCTACCCGGCGGGAGCAGTACTTC
. . TRBJ2-3 TRBV11-3 CASSPGHSTDTQYF TGTGCCAGCAGCCCAGGACATAGCACAGATACGCAGTATTTT
. . TRBJ1-1 TRBV5-1 CASSPSGHLNTEAFF TGCGCCAGCAGCCCCTCGGGACACTTGAACACTGAAGCTTTCTTT
. . TRBJ2-7 TRBV20-1 CSARVLAEQYF TGCAGTGCTAGGGTTTTGGCCGAGCAGTACTTC
. . TRBJ2-3 TRBV27 CASSPRGVGADTQYF TGTGCCAGCAGTCCGCGCGGTGTGGGAGCAGATACGCAGTATTTT
TRBD2 . TRBJ2-5 TRBV3-1/TRBV3-2 CASSHLAGLETQYF TGTGCCAGCAGCCACCTAGCGGGGCTTGAGACCCAGTACTTC
TRBD2 few TRBJ2-1 TRBV28 CASSTSGGRYNEQFF TGTGCCAGCAGTACCAGCGGGGGCCGGTACAATGAGCAGTTCTTC
. . TRBJ2-2 TRBV6-6 CASSYRGWAGELFF TGTGCCAGCAGTTACCGAGGGTGGGCCGGGGAGCTGTTTTTT
TRBD1 . TRBJ1-2 TRBV5-6 CASSFIPVGQGAFFGYTF TGTGCCAGCAGCTTTATTCCCGTCGGACAGGGGGCCTTTTTTGGCTACACCTTC
TRBD1 . TRBJ1-2 TRBV5-1 CASSQSQGASYGYTF TGCGCCAGCAGCCAGTCGCAGGGGGCTAGCTATGGCTACACCTTC
TRBD1 . TRBJ1-2 TRBV5-5 CASSLAGQGASGYGYTF TGTGCCAGCAGCTTGGCGGGACAGGGGGCGTCAGGCTATGGCTACACCTTC